The entry below gives a single TCR beta chain sequence along with its context. In the original workflow: Cell counts per sample came from amplifying reference gene primers. Clones were sequenced by immunoSEQ multiplex PCR, and TCRdb holds only the in-frame ones, with some missing. V and J calls and clone size are those listed in that table; D and trimming were worked out from the DNA. The sample holds some 180,000 clones, over 70% seen once. These data originate in a study of blood T cell repertoires in COVID-19. Study details: Acute and convalescent COVID-19 specimens originated in the United States, Italy and Spain. PBMCs, B-cell-depleted T cells, or T cells provided the cDNA or gDNA that made up the material.

The sequencing sample was made of peripheral blood. The source is a man in his sixties with acute or convalescent COVID-19.

CDR3 nucleotides: TGTGCCAGCAGCCTGGACAGCTATGGCTACACCTTC. Translation: CASSLDSYGYTF. This sequence joins TRBV6-2 or TRBV6-3 and TRBJ1-2; possibly TRBD1 for D (6 bases). The CDR3 consists of 12 residues. With 6 bases removed from V and 4 bases from J, the gap between germline ends came to 9 bases. Germline values: CDR1 MNHEY, CDR2 SVGEGT.